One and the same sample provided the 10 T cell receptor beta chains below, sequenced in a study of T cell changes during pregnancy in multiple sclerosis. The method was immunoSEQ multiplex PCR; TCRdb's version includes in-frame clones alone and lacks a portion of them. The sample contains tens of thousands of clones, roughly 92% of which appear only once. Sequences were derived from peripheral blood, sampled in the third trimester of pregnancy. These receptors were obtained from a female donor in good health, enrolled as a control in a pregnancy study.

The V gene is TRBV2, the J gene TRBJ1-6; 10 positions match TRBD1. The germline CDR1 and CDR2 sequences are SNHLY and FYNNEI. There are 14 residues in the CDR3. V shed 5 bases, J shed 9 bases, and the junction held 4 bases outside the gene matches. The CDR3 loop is CASSYGQGVSPLHF. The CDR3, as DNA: TGTGCCAGCAGTTATGGACAGGGGGTTTCACCCCTCCACTTT.

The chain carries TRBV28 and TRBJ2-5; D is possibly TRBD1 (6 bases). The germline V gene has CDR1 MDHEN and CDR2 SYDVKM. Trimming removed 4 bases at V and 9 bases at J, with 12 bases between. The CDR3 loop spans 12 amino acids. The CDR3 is CASSSTGSAQYF. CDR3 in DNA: TGTGCCAGCAGTTCAACAGGGTCGGCCCAGTACTTC.

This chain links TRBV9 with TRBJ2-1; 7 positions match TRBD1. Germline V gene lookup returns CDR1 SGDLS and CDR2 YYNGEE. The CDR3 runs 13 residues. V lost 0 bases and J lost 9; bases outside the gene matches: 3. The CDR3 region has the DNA TGTGCCAGCAGCGTAGTTACAGGGGTTGAGCAGTTCTTC. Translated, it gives CASSVVTGVEQFF.

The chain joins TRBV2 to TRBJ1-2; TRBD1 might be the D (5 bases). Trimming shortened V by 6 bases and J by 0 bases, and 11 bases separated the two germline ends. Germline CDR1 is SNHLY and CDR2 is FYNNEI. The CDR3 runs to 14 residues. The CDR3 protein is CASRLGGSNYGYTF. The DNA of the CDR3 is TGTGCCAGCAGGCTGGGGGGATCTAACTATGGCTACACCTTC.

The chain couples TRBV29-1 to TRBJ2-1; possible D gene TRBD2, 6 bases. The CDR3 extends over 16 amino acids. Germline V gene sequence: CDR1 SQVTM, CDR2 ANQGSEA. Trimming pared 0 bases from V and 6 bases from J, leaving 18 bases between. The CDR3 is CSVEDRGGPTPNEQFF. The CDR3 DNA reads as TGCAGCGTTGAAGATCGGGGAGGCCCCACCCCCAATGAGCAGTTCTTC.

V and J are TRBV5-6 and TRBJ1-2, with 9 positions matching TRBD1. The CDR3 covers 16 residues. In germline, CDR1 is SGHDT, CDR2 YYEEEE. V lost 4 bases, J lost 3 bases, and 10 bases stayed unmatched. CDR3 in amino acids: CASSLSDRGRYYGYTF. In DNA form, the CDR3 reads TGTGCCAGCAGCCTCTCGGACAGGGGCCGATACTATGGCTACACCTTC.

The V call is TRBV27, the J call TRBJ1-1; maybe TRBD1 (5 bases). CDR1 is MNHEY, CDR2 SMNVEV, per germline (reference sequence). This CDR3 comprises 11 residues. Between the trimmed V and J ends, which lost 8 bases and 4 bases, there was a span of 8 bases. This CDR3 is CASLRGTEAFF. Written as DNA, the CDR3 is TGTGCCAGCCTTAGGGGCACTGAAGCTTTCTTT.

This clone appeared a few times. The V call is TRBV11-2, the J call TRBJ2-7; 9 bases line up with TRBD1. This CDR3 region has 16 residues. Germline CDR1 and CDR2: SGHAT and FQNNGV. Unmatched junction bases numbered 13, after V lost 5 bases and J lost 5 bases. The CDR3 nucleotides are TGTGCCAGCAGCCTCTATGGCCGGGACAGGGTGGACGAGCAGTACTTC. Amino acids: CASSLYGRDRVDEQYF.

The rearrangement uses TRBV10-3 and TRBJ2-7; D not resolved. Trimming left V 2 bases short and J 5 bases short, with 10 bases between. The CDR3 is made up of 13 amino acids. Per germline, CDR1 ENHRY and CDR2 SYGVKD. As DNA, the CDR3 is TGTGCCATCAGTGAGCCTACCATCAACGAGCAGTACTTC. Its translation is CAISEPTINEQYF.

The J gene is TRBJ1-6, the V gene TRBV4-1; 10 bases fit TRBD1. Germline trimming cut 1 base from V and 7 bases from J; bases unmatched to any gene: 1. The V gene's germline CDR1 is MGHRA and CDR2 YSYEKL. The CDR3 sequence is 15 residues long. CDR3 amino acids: CASSQAGQGNSPLHF. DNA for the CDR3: TGCGCCAGCAGCCAAGCGGGACAGGGGAATTCACCCCTCCACTTT.